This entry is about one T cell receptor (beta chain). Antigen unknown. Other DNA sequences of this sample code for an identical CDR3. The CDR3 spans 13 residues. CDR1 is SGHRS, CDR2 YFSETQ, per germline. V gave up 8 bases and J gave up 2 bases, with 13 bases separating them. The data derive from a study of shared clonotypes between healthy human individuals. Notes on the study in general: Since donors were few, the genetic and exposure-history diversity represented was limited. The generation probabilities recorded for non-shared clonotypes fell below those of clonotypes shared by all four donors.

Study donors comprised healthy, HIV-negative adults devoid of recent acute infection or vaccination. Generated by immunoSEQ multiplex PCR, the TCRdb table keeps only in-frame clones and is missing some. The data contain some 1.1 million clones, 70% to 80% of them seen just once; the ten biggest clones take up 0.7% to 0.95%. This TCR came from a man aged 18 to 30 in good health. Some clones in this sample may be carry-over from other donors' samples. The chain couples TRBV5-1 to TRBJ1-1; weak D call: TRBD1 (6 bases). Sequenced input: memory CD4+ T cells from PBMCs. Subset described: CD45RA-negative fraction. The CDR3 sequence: CASSARGNTEAFF. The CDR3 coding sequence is TGCGCCAGTTCCGCCAGGGGAAACACTGAAGCTTTCTTT.